The clone carrying this TCR beta chain came up once. One end of the junction is discordant with germline, which a read error may explain. The authors' processing: By means of reference gene primer amplification, nucleated cell counts were estimated. The repertoire was sequenced with immunoSEQ multiplex PCR; TCRdb's copy has only in-frame clones and lacks some. That table is the source of V, J and clone size, and D and trimming were worked out from the DNA. The table has about 340,000 clones, about nine tenths seen once; the top ten hold more than 5%. Those enrolled in Seattle joined during active infection and were followed longitudinally afterward. This sample stems from a study of blood T cell repertoires in COVID-19. Whole-study context: Material from acute and convalescent COVID-19 was sourced from the United States, Italy and Spain. T cells, B-cell-depleted T cells, or PBMCs supplied cDNA or gDNA.

CDR1 is KGHDR, CDR2 SFDVKD, per germline. The CDR3 loop spans 11 amino acids. Input material: peripheral blood. This sequence was found in a woman aged 45-59 years with COVID-19, enrolled during active disease. The rearrangement joins TRBV24-1 to TRBJ2-1, with 9 nucleotides matching TRBD2. The CDR3 region is CAASDSGLAFF. The DNA for the CDR3 is TGTGCCGCCAGTGATTCGGGACTAGCGTTCTTC.